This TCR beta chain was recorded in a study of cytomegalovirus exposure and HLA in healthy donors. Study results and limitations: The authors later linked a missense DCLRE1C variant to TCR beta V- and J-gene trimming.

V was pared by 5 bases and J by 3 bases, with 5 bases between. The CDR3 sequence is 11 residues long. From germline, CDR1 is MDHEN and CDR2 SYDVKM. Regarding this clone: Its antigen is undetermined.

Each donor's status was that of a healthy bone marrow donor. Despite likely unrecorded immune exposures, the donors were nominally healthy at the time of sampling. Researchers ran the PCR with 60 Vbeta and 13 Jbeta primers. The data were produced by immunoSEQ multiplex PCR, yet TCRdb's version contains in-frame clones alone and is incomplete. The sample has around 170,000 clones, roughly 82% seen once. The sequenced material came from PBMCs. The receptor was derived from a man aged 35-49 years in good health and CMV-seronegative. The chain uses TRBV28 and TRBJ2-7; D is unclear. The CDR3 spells CASSAYYEQYF. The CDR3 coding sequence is TGTGCCAGCAGTGCGTACTACGAGCAGTACTTC.